This T cell receptor beta chain was sequenced for a study of blood T cell repertoires in COVID-19. At the level of the study: PBMCs, B-cell-depleted T cells, or T cells provided the cDNA or gDNA that made up the material.

V lost 0 bases and J 1 base, leaving 12 bases between the germline ends. The length of the CDR3 is 16 residues. Per the germline V gene, CDR1 is LNHNV and CDR2 is YYDKDF (reference sequence). Sequencing was performed with immunoSEQ multiplex PCR; in TCRdb, only in-frame clones are kept and a portion is missing. The repertoire holds 150,000 or so clones, with more than 80% as singletons. The clonotype originates from a human donor in a cohort sampled during active COVID-19. This chain uses TRBV15 with TRBJ1-1; no definite D call. Sequencing used peripheral blood. The CDR3 sequence: CATSRDFGEPNTEAFF. The CDR3 DNA is TGTGCCACCAGCAGAGATTTCGGAGAGCCGAACACTGAAGCTTTCTTT.